The next 7 T cell receptor beta chains were all read from a single sample in a study of neurological immune-mediated disorders. TCRdb re-called the 5' RACE reads through MiXCR, storing one row per CDR3 protein. There are 80,000 to 100,000 distinct CDR3 sequences in the sample; around 3.5% occur only once, and approximately 3% lies in the top ten. The sample comprised PBMCs. Source of these receptors: a woman in her 50s with multiple sclerosis.

Ten or more counts support this clonotype. J is TRBJ2-2 and V is TRBV6-2 or TRBV6-3; D remains ambiguous. This CDR3 has 13 residues. Trimming pared 4 bases from V and 8 bases from J, leaving 11 bases between. Germline CDR1 and CDR2: MNHEY and SVGEGT. CDR3 sequence (DNA): TGTGCCAGCAGTTCCAGCGTAGTGGGGGAGCTGTTTTTT. Translation: CASSSSVVGELFF.

The sample holds many counts of this clonotype. This sequence joins TRBV19 and TRBJ2-1; 8 nucleotides match TRBD1. V trimming: 0 bases; J trimming: 6 bases; junction bases outside the gene matches: 7. The V gene's germline CDR1 is LNHDA and CDR2 SQIVND (reference sequence). This CDR3 has 16 residues. The CDR3 nucleotides are TGTGCCAGTAGTATAGACGGGGACAGGTGGGGCAATGAGCAGTTCTTC. This translates into CASSIDGDRWGNEQFF.

The chain employs TRBV7-8 and TRBJ2-2, with 12 positions matching TRBD1. Germline CDR1 is SGHVS and CDR2 is FQNEAQ. The CDR3 sequence is 14 residues long. The V and J ends lost 0 bases and 17 bases, in that order; junction bases with no gene match: 7. CDR3 coding DNA: TGTGCCAGCAGCTTAGCACGGGACAGGGGGCAGAATTTTTTT. It encodes CASSLARDRGQNFF. Filled out from reference TRBV7-8 and TRBJ2-2, the complete variable domain reads GAGVSQSPRYKVAKRGQDVALRCDPISGHVSLFWYQQALGQGPEFLTYFQNEAQLDKSGLPSDRFFAERPEGSVSTLKIQRTQQEDSAVYLCASSLARDRGQNFFGEGSRLTVL.

There are a few counts of this clonotype. This chain uses TRBV10-3 with TRBJ2-7, with D perhaps matching TRBD1 (6 bases). Germline CDR1 ENHRY, CDR2 SYGVKD. The CDR3 is made up of 14 amino acids. Trimming left V 5 bases short and J 4 bases short, with 15 bases between. CDR3 region: CAISTQGFRYEQYF. As DNA, the CDR3 is TGTGCCATCAGTACCCAGGGGTTTCGGTACGAGCAGTACTTC.

A remark on this clonotype: A much larger clone is a single base away; this may be a read error. V usage is TRBV7-2 and J usage is TRBJ2-2; D uncertain. Per the germline V gene, CDR1 is SGHTA and CDR2 is FQGNSA. This CDR3 region has 13 residues. This CDR3 reads CAISLVYDGELFF. The CDR3 region has the DNA TGTGCCATCAGCTTAGTCTACGACGGGGAGCTGTTTTTT.

This clonotype was observed many times. This chain connects TRBV5-1 to TRBJ2-5; 7 positions match TRBD2. The J segment lost 3 bases and the V segment lost 4 bases, leaving 6 bases of the junction unmatched. CDR1 and CDR2 from the germline V gene are SGHRS and YFSETQ. CDR3 length: 14 amino acids. CDR3 residues: CASSGGVAKETQYF. The CDR3 nucleotides read TGCGCCAGCAGCGGGGGGGTGGCTAAAGAGACCCAGTACTTC.

This clonotype was counted many times. The chain couples TRBV9 to TRBJ2-7; 11 bases match TRBD2. This CDR3 has 17 residues. In germline, CDR1 is SGDLS, CDR2 YYNGEE. The V segment lost 3 bases and the J segment 0 bases; nucleotides outside the gene matches: 8. The CDR3 region is CASSAALGLADSYEQYF. In nucleotides, the CDR3 is TGTGCCAGCAGCGCGGCTTTGGGACTAGCGGACTCCTACGAGCAGTACTTC.